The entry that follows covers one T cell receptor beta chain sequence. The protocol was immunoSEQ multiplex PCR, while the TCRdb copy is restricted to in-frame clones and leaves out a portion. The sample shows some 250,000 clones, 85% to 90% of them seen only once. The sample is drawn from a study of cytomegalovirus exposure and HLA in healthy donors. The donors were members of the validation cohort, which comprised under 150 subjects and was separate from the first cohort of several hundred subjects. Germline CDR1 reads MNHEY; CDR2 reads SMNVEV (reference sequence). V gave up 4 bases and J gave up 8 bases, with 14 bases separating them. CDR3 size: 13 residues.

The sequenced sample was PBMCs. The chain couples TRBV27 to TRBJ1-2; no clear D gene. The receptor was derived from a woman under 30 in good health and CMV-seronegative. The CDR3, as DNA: TGTGCCAGCAGTTCCGTTTTCGGCGGGGGCTACACCTTC. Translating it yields CASSSVFGGGYTF.